One sample yielded the 22 T cell receptor beta chains listed below, sequenced in a study of blood T cell repertoires in COVID-19. Profiling relied on immunoSEQ multiplex PCR, and the TCRdb table lists in-frame clones only, not all of them. The data contain some 150,000 clones, about 85% of them seen just once; the ten biggest clones take up roughly 7%. The sequenced sample was peripheral blood. The source of these receptors is a woman older than 75 in a cohort sampled during active or convalescent COVID-19.

This clone was seen just once. The chain carries TRBV7-2 and TRBJ1-1, with D possibly matching TRBD1 (6 bases). The CDR3 has 18 residues. Trimming left V 2 bases short and J 1 base short, with 20 bases between. The germline V gene has CDR1 SGHTA and CDR2 FQGNSA. The chain's CDR3 is CASSLRSSGEVRNTEAFF. DNA for the CDR3: TGTGCCAGCAGCTTACGGAGTTCAGGGGAAGTCAGGAACACTGAAGCTTTCTTT.

The J gene is TRBJ1-5, the V gene TRBV25-1; TRBD1 might be the D (5 bases). The CDR3 length is 15 residues. V lost 4 bases to trimming and J lost 2 bases, with 12 bases between them. CDR1 and CDR2 from the germline V gene are MGHDK and SYGVNS. CDR3 nucleotides: TGTGCCAGCAGTGGGGGCCTCTGGGGCAATCAGCCCCAGCATTTT. This sequence encodes CASSGGLWGNQPQHF.

The chain has TRBV18 and TRBJ1-1; unclear D gene. Between the trimmed V and J ends, which lost 3 bases and 1 base, there was a span of 9 bases. Germline values: CDR1 KGHSH, CDR2 LQKENI. This CDR3 is 14 amino acids long. The CDR3 loop is CASSPKAGNTEAFF. In nucleotides, the CDR3 is TGTGCCAGCTCACCGAAGGCAGGGAACACTGAAGCTTTCTTT.

The chain couples TRBV30 to TRBJ1-1, with 7 bases aligning to TRBD1. Germline CDR1 and CDR2: GTSNPN and SVGIG (reference sequence). The CDR3 contains 13 residues. J lost 5 bases, V lost 2 bases, and 5 bases had no gene match. The CDR3 loop reads CAWSRGLGTEAFF. The CDR3 DNA reads TGTGCCTGGAGTAGGGGGCTGGGGACTGAAGCTTTCTTT. The entire variable domain, with the rest obtained from reference TRBV30 and TRBJ1-1, is as follows: SQTIHQWPATLVQPVGSPLSLECTVEGTSNPNLYWYRQAAGRGLQLLFYSVGIGQISSEVPQNLSASRPQDRQFILSSKKLLLSDSGFYLCAWSRGLGTEAFFGQGTRLTVV.

The chain has TRBV7-9 and TRBJ2-2; 7 nucleotides align to TRBD1. J gave up 4 bases and V 7 bases, and 9 bases lay outside the gene matches. The V gene's germline CDR1 is SEHNR and CDR2 FQNEAQ (reference sequence). This CDR3 comprises 15 residues. CDR3 sequence (DNA): TGTGCCAGCACCCACAGGGGAGCGAGCACCGGGGAGCTGTTTTTT. This sequence encodes CASTHRGASTGELFF.

This chain links TRBV4-3 with TRBJ1-6, with unresolved D. Per germline, CDR1 LGHNA and CDR2 YSLEER. With 0 bases removed from V and 10 bases from J, the gap between germline ends came to 7 bases. The CDR3 is made up of 13 amino acids. The CDR3, as DNA: TGCGCCAGCAGCCAAGATTCGCGATCACCCCTCCACTTT. As protein: CASSQDSRSPLHF.

This chain joins TRBV28 and TRBJ1-2, with TRBD1 identical over 9 bases. V was pared by 6 bases and J by 8 bases, with 10 bases of the junction left unmatched. There are 14 residues in the CDR3. Germline assignment: CDR1 MDHEN and CDR2 SYDVKM. The CDR3 region has the DNA TGTGCCAGCAGCCTCCCCGGGACAGGGAAGGGCTACACCTTC. Its translation: CASSLPGTGKGYTF.

This rearrangement joins TRBV27 to TRBJ2-7; perhaps TRBD1 as D (6 bases). This CDR3 comprises 16 residues. V shed 8 bases and J shed 1 base, with 21 bases lying between them. The germline CDR1 and CDR2 sequences are MNHEY and SMNVEV (reference sequence). The CDR3 sequence is CASSKTRGMGSYEQYF. The CDR3 DNA sequence: TGTGCCAGCTCGAAGACGAGGGGGATGGGTTCCTACGAGCAGTACTTC.

The V call is TRBV2, the J call TRBJ1-5; 7 nucleotides line up with TRBD1. V was pared by 5 bases and J by 3 bases, with 4 bases of the junction left unmatched. This CDR3 is 14 amino acids long. The germline V gene encodes CDR1 SNHLY and CDR2 FYNNEI. The CDR3 DNA sequence: TGTGCCAGCAGTATTGACAGGGCCAATCAGCCCCAGCATTTT. Translation: CASSIDRANQPQHF.

This chain joins TRBV7-2 and TRBJ2-5, with 7 nucleotides matching TRBD2. CDR3 length equals 13 residues. Per germline, CDR1 SGHTA and CDR2 FQGNSA. J gave up 3 bases and V 3 bases, and 1 base lay outside the gene matches. The CDR3 here is CASSFGREETQYF. CDR3 sequence (DNA): TGTGCCAGCAGCTTTGGGAGGGAAGAGACCCAGTACTTC.

This chain links TRBV10-3 with TRBJ2-7; 8 bases fit TRBD2. Germline trimming cut 7 bases from V and 0 bases from J; bases unmatched to any gene: 2. There are 13 residues in the CDR3. Per germline, CDR1 ENHRY and CDR2 SYGVKD. In DNA form, the CDR3 reads TGTGCCATCACAAGCGGGGGCTCCTACGAGCAGTACTTC. The encoded protein is CAITSGGSYEQYF.

The rearrangement joins TRBV7-9 to TRBJ1-5; 8 positions agree with TRBD1. With 5 bases clipped from V and 3 bases from J, the junction kept 6 bases outside the gene matches. From germline, CDR1 is SEHNR and CDR2 FQNEAQ (reference sequence). The CDR3 covers 15 residues. This CDR3 reads CASSPGTGLNQPQHF. CDR3 nucleotides: TGTGCCAGCAGCCCAGGGACAGGCCTCAATCAGCCCCAGCATTTT.

The chain couples TRBV30 to TRBJ2-1; 7 nucleotides align to TRBD2. This CDR3 contains 13 residues. In germline, CDR1 is GTSNPN, CDR2 SVGIG (reference sequence). V gave up 7 bases and J gave up 0 bases; unmatched junction bases: 3. CDR3 protein: CASRGVSYNEQFF. For the CDR3, the DNA is TGTGCCTCCCGGGGGGTCTCCTACAATGAGCAGTTCTTC.

The rearrangement joins TRBV7-9 to TRBJ1-6; maybe TRBD1 (5 bases). This CDR3 is 19 amino acids long. Germline V lookup: CDR1 SEHNR, CDR2 FQNEAQ (reference sequence). Between the trimmed V and J ends, which lost 4 bases and 7 bases, there was a span of 26 bases. The CDR3 sequence: CASSSQGENLWRGNSPLHF. CDR3 nucleotide sequence: TGTGCCAGCAGCTCTCAAGGCGAGAATTTATGGCGGGGCAATTCACCCCTCCACTTT.

J is TRBJ2-1 and V is TRBV9; a weak D match, TRBD2 (6 bases). V shed 3 bases and J shed 0 bases, with 10 bases lying between them. Germline V gives CDR1 SGDLS, CDR2 YYNGEE. The CDR3 runs 15 residues. The CDR3 region has the DNA TGTGCCAGCAGCGGTAGCGGTAGCTCCTACAATGAGCAGTTCTTC. It is translated as CASSGSGSSYNEQFF.

The chain links TRBV10-1 to TRBJ2-7; the D is unclear. The CDR3 is 13 residues long. CDR1 WNHNN and CDR2 SYGVQD come from the germline V gene (reference sequence). Trimming shortened V by 3 bases and J by 3 bases, and 9 bases separated the two germline ends. CDR3 in DNA: TGCGCCAGCAGTGAAAGACACCTCTACGAGCAGTACTTC. Protein sequence: CASSERHLYEQYF.

The CDR3 DNA reads TGCGCCAGCAGCTTGGGACAGATTACTGAAAAACTGTTTTTT. It codes for CASSLGQITEKLFF. The chain links TRBV5-1 to TRBJ1-4; maybe TRBD1 (5 bases). The CDR3 length is 14 residues. Trimming pared 0 bases from V and 7 bases from J, leaving 10 bases between. Per germline, CDR1 SGHRS and CDR2 YFSETQ.

Ten or more counts support this clone. The chain combines TRBV11-3 with TRBJ1-6, with a tentative D call TRBD1 (5 bases). The V and J ends lost 3 bases and 6 bases respectively, with 9 bases between them. Germline CDR1 and CDR2: SGHNT and YENEEA. CDR3 length equals 14 residues. CDR3 nucleotide sequence: TGTGCCAGCAGCTTGGGGCAGCCTAATTCACCCCTCCACTTT. Its translation is CASSLGQPNSPLHF.

This clone was counted between two and nine times. At one end the junction does not follow the germline gene, possibly because of a read error. The CDR3 nucleotides read TGTGCTAGCAGCTTCCGGGACAGGGGATCTGGGGCCAACGTCCTGACTTTC. It yields the protein CASSFRDRGSGANVLTF. V gene TRBV7-7 combines with J gene TRBJ2-6, with 10 bases fitting TRBD1. From germline, CDR1 is SSHAT and CDR2 FNYEAQ (reference sequence). This CDR3 spans 17 amino acids.

This clone was detected only once. This chain uses TRBV3-1 (or the pseudogene TRBV3-2) with TRBJ1-5; D is unclear. Germline V gene lookup returns CDR1 LGHDT and CDR2 YNNKEL (reference sequence). CDR3 size: 16 residues. V was shortened by 0 bases and J by 9 bases, with 18 bases between the two germline ends. This CDR3 is CASSQDFQNGGLPQHF. CDR3 in DNA: TGTGCCAGCAGCCAAGATTTCCAGAACGGAGGCTTGCCCCAGCATTTT.

The V gene is TRBV6-5, the J gene TRBJ1-5; 8 bases are a match to TRBD1. The CDR3 loop spans 14 amino acids. V gave up 8 bases and J gave up 2 bases; unmatched junction bases: 5. Germline CDR1 reads MNHEY; CDR2 reads SVGAGI. CDR3 in DNA: TGTGCCAGCTCCCAGGACAGGGGCAATCAGCCCCAGCATTTT. Protein sequence: CASSQDRGNQPQHF.

This chain joins TRBV9 and TRBJ1-1, with 7 bases matching TRBD1. CDR1 is SGDLS and CDR2 is YYNGEE in the germline V gene. After removal of 0 bases from V and 1 base from J, the junction contained 3 bases not matched to a gene. CDR3 length: 15 amino acids. The CDR3 loop reads CASSVVAGGNTEAFF. CDR3 bases: TGTGCCAGCAGCGTAGTAGCAGGGGGGAACACTGAAGCTTTCTTT.